A single sample is the source of the 2 T cell receptor beta chains below, sequenced in a study of metastatic and nonmetastatic thyroid tumors. All patients were untreated before thyroid surgery. TCRdb ran MiXCR on the PCR reads. In the table there are around 19,000 clones, around 30% of which are singletons. The specimen was tumor tissue. These receptors all stem from a male donor with papillary thyroid cancer or a benign thyroid nodule (not recorded which). Some clones in this sample may be carry-over from other donors' samples.

This clone is medium-sized (0.01 to 0.1%) in the sample. V is TRBV12-3 or TRBV12-4 and J is TRBJ2-1, with 9 bases matching TRBD2. This CDR3 is 14 amino acids long. V lost 3 bases to trimming and J lost 4 bases; unmatched junction nucleotides: 1. The CDR3, as DNA: TGTGCCAGCAGTTTCACTAGCGGGTACAATGAGCAGTTCTTC. Translated, it gives CASSFTSGYNEQFF.

This chain links TRBV28 with TRBJ2-5; possible D gene TRBD2, 7 bases. Germline CDR1 reads MDHEN; CDR2 reads SYDVKM. The V and J ends lost 7 bases and 6 bases respectively, with 12 bases between them. The CDR3 runs to 12 residues. In nucleotides, the CDR3 is TGTGCCAGCACCGAGGGGGGGAAGACCCAGTACTTC. It codes for CASTEGGKTQYF.